These 15 T cell receptor beta chains were all obtained from the same sample, sequenced in a study of blood T cell repertoires in COVID-19. TCRdb keeps only in-frame clones here, not all; method: immunoSEQ multiplex PCR. There are roughly 200,000 clones in the sample; roughly 88% occur only once, and 5.5% to 7% lies in the top ten. Sequences were obtained from peripheral blood. These receptors all stem from a woman between 40 and 55 years old who had recovered from COVID-19.

The rearrangement links TRBV2 to TRBJ2-7, with TRBD2 as a possible D gene (5 bases). In germline, CDR1 is SNHLY, CDR2 FYNNEI. V was clipped by 4 bases and J by 5 bases, with 12 bases between them. CDR3 length: 13 residues. The CDR3 sequence: CASSVSGIHEQYF. CDR3 bases: TGTGCCAGCAGTGTGTCGGGGATCCACGAGCAGTACTTC.

The chain couples TRBV27 to TRBJ1-5; tentatively, D is TRBD1 (5 bases). There are 14 residues in the CDR3. V was trimmed by 5 bases and J by 0 bases, leaving 8 bases between them. From germline, CDR1 is MNHEY and CDR2 SMNVEV (reference sequence). The DNA for the CDR3 is TGTGCCAGCAGTCCAGGGTATAGCAATCAGCCCCAGCATTTT. It yields the protein CASSPGYSNQPQHF.

The chain employs TRBV19 and TRBJ2-2, with D possibly matching TRBD2 (6 bases). Trimming pared 5 bases from V and 4 bases from J, leaving 23 bases between. Germline CDR1 LNHDA, CDR2 SQIVND (reference sequence). CDR3 length: 18 amino acids. In DNA, the CDR3 is TGTGCCAGTAGTGGATCCGGGACTCTCCCCCCGAGCACCGGGGAGCTGTTTTTT. Translating gives CASSGSGTLPPSTGELFF. The complete variable domain, with remaining parts taken from reference TRBV19 and TRBJ2-2, reads DGGITQSPKYLFRKEGQNVTLSCEQNLNHDAMYWYRQDPGQGLRLIYYSQIVNDFQKGDIAEGYSVSREKKESFPLTVTSAQKNPTAFYLCASSGSGTLPPSTGELFFGEGSRLTVL.

The CDR3 DNA is TGTGCCAGCAGTCTCGACAGGGCCGATCAGCCCCAGCATTTT. It codes for CASSLDRADQPQHF. The chain links TRBV2 to TRBJ1-5; 7 nucleotides agree with TRBD1. V lost 5 bases and J lost 5; bases outside the gene matches: 6. The V gene's germline CDR1 is SNHLY and CDR2 FYNNEI. The CDR3 has 14 residues.

A note on this clone: The same CDR3 also results from other DNA sequences found in this sample. The chain uses TRBV29-1 and TRBJ2-5, with TRBD1 matching 7 bases. With V trimmed by 3 bases and J by 4 bases, 2 bases remained unmatched. The germline V gene has CDR1 SQVTM and CDR2 ANQGSEA. The CDR3 runs 12 residues. CDR3 nucleotide sequence: TGCAGCGTTGATAGGGGGCGAGAGACCCAGTACTTC. Protein sequence: CSVDRGRETQYF.

V usage is TRBV2 and J usage is TRBJ1-3; weak D call: TRBD1 (6 bases). The CDR3 is 14 residues long. Trimming left V 11 bases short and J 4 bases short, with 18 bases between. CDR1 and CDR2 (germline): SNHLY, FYNNEI. This chain's CDR3 is CAGQGIRAGNTIYF. The DNA of the CDR3 is TGTGCCGGTCAGGGGATACGCGCCGGAAACACCATATATTTT.

There are a few counts of this clone. The rearrangement joins TRBV3-1 (or the pseudogene TRBV3-2) to TRBJ1-5; D possibly corresponds to TRBD1 (6 bases). This CDR3 is built from 14 residues. CDR1 and CDR2 from the germline V gene are LGHDT and YNNKEL (reference sequence). V gave up 0 bases and J gave up 6 bases, with 9 bases separating them. CDR3 in DNA: TGTGCCAGCAGCCAAGACACAGGGACTCAGCCCCAGCATTTT. The encoded protein is CASSQDTGTQPQHF.

The CDR3 DNA follows: TGTGCCAGTAGTCCCCCCGTTCTGGGCGGGAGCGGCAATGAGCAGTTCTTC. Amino acid sequence: CASSPPVLGGSGNEQFF. The V gene is TRBV19, the J gene TRBJ2-1, with 7 nucleotides matching TRBD2. There are 17 residues in the CDR3. With V trimmed by 5 bases and J by 6 bases, 16 bases remained unmatched. Germline V lookup: CDR1 LNHDA, CDR2 SQIVND (reference sequence).

The J gene is TRBJ2-1, the V gene TRBV7-2; D gene unclear. Germline loops: CDR1 SGHTA, CDR2 FQGNSA. The CDR3 covers 15 residues. The V gene lost 3 bases and the J gene lost 4 bases, with 13 bases spanning the gap. The CDR3 DNA reads TGTGCCAGCAGCTTGGCAGGTTATAAGTACAATGAGCAGTTCTTC. Residues: CASSLAGYKYNEQFF.

J is TRBJ1-4 and V is TRBV6-5; 7 bases are a match to TRBD1. The V gene end was trimmed by 8 bases and the J gene end by 3 bases; junction bases not matched to a gene: 6. This CDR3 comprises 14 residues. Germline V gene data show CDR1 as MNHEY and CDR2 as SVGAGI. Here the CDR3 reads CASQQGRANEKLFF. The CDR3 coding sequence is TGTGCCAGCCAACAGGGGCGGGCTAATGAAAAACTGTTTTTT.

The rearrangement uses TRBV4-3 and TRBJ2-2; possibly TRBD2 for D (5 bases). The CDR3 spans 14 residues. The V end was cut by 3 bases, the J end by 2 bases, with 7 bases between. Germline V gene sequence: CDR1 LGHNA, CDR2 YSLEER. The CDR3 loop is CASSQSGNTGELFF. CDR3 sequence (DNA): TGCGCCAGCAGCCAGAGCGGAAACACCGGGGAGCTGTTTTTT.

The chain combines TRBV7-6 with TRBJ2-1, with D maybe TRBD2 (6 bases). The germline gives CDR1 SGHVS, CDR2 FNYEAQ. Trimming stripped 4 bases from V and 9 bases from J, with 25 bases between. The CDR3 sequence is 17 residues long. The CDR3 spells CASSSGVGTLRRTEQFF. The CDR3 bases are TGTGCCAGCAGCTCCGGTGTGGGGACTTTACGGCGGACTGAGCAGTTCTTC.

V is TRBV9 and J is TRBJ2-7; TRBD2 might be the D (6 bases). Germline loops: CDR1 SGDLS, CDR2 YYNGEE. V shed 2 bases and J shed 0 bases, with 15 bases lying between them. The CDR3 is made up of 16 amino acids. Here the CDR3 DNA reads TGTGCCAGCAGCGTGGGATTGGGGACTTCCTCCTACGAGCAGTACTTC. It specifies CASSVGLGTSSYEQYF.

The CDR3 loop reads CASSYTTGAGTEAFF. The CDR3 bases are TGTGCCAGCAGTTACACAACAGGGGCAGGGACTGAAGCTTTCTTT. The genes are TRBV6-5 and TRBJ1-1; TRBD1 matches at 7 bases. The CDR3 loop spans 15 amino acids. Germline assignment: CDR1 MNHEY and CDR2 SVGAGI. Germline trimming cut 2 bases from V and 5 bases from J; bases unmatched to any gene: 8.

CDR3 sequence reads: CASSESGKGVGDYEQYF. The CDR3 bases are TGTGCCAGCAGTGAATCCGGGAAGGGGGTTGGGGACTACGAGCAGTACTTC. V is TRBV25-1 and J is TRBJ2-7, with D tentatively TRBD1 (6 bases). CDR1 is MGHDK, CDR2 SYGVNS, per germline. The CDR3 covers 17 residues. V dropped 1 base and J dropped 3 bases, with 19 bases sitting between them.